This T cell receptor (beta chain) is drawn from a study of blood T cell repertoires in COVID-19. Across the study: Sample material is recorded as cDNA or gDNA derived from T cells, B-cell-depleted T cells, or PBMCs.

Measured with immunoSEQ multiplex PCR; TCRdb has only the in-frame clones, and not every one. The sample holds approximately 670,000 clones, more than 80% seen once. V lost 1 base to trimming and J lost 5 bases, with 14 bases between them. The V gene's germline CDR1 is MGHRA and CDR2 YSYEKL. The CDR3 totals 15 residues. This sequence was found in a woman between 18 and 30 years old with acute or convalescent COVID-19. What was sequenced was peripheral blood. This chain joins TRBV4-1 and TRBJ1-2, with D maybe TRBD1 (5 bases). The CDR3 loop is CASSQGDTGGYGYTF. The CDR3 coding sequence is TGCGCCAGCAGCCAAGGCGACACCGGGGGTTATGGCTACACCTTC.